This is a list of T cell receptor beta chains from one sample in a study of T cell repertoires in cytomegalovirus infection. These TCRs' antigens remain unknown. TCRdb reprocessed the reads with MiXCR, giving one entry per CDR3 protein. Of about 890,000 distinct CDR3 sequences listed, around 29% are singletons. Sequences were derived from cultured CD8+ T cells from PBMCs, sampled from culture after CMV antigen stimulation. The receptors here all came from a human donor in good health (CMV status not recorded). Some clones in this sample may be carry-over from other donors' samples. Both conserved end residues are part of each CDR3. Fields, in order: D gene, V gene, J gene, clone size, CDR3 protein, CDR3 DNA. D genes are given only for firm matches. The listing skips clone size in some rows; elsewhere it reads once, few, many or a size class.

TRBD1	TRBV7-6	TRBJ2-5	many	CASNPRQGDQETQYF	TGTGCCAGCAACCCTCGACAGGGGGACCAAGAGACCCAGTACTTC
NA	TRBV20-1	TRBJ1-4	few	CSARVLSLDSIHATNEKLFF	TGCAGTGCTAGAGTCTTGAGTCTTGACAGTATCCATGCAACTAATGAAAAACTGTTTTTT
NA	TRBV15	TRBJ2-2	NA	CATSRDGMALILNTGELFF	TGTGCCACCAGCAGAGATGGGATGGCCCTAATACTCAACACCGGGGAGCTGTTTTTT
NA	TRBV7-9	TRBJ2-1	many	CASSAGIPVYNEQFF	TGTGCCAGCAGCGCCGGGATTCCAGTCTACAATGAGCAGTTCTTC
TRBD1	TRBV5-5	TRBJ1-2	many	CASNSYGTGGNGYTF	TGTGCCAGCAACTCTTACGGGACAGGGGGCAATGGCTACACCTTC
NA	TRBV12-3/TRBV12-4	TRBJ2-1	NA	CASDTGRVNEQFF	TGTGCCAGCGATACGGGCAGGGTCAATGAGCAGTTCTTC
NA	TRBV6-5	TRBJ1-4	NA	CAAQSSTNEKLFF	TGTGCCGCCCAATCGTCAACTAATGAAAAACTGTTTTTT
TRBD1	TRBV27	TRBJ1-2	NA	CASSLLGDRAYGYTF	TGTGCCAGCAGTCTCCTTGGGGACAGGGCCTATGGCTACACCTTC
NA	TRBV20-1	TRBJ1-5	NA	CSARVPGDYQPQHF	TGCAGTGCTAGAGTGCCGGGGGACTATCAGCCCCAGCATTTT
NA	TRBV6-6	TRBJ2-1	NA	CASSSSLRTSRVNEQFF	TGTGCCAGCAGTTCCTCTCTTCGTACCTCGAGGGTCAATGAGCAGTTCTTC
TRBD2	TRBV7-6	TRBJ2-3	NA	CASSLIHLERGGGTDTQYF	TGTGCCAGCAGCTTAATCCACTTGGAGCGGGGGGGAGGCACAGATACGCAGTATTTT
NA	TRBV4-1	TRBJ2-3	NA	CASGMGPTDTQYF	TGCGCCAGTGGGATGGGACCCACAGATACGCAGTATTTT
NA	TRBV19	TRBJ2-3	many	CASSIYPADTQYF	TGTGCCAGTAGTATTTATCCAGCGGATACGCAGTATTTT
NA	TRBV13	TRBJ1-1	few	CASSQMRGKSTEAFF	TGTGCCAGCAGTCAGATGCGGGGGAAGAGCACTGAAGCTTTCTTT
NA	TRBV7-6	TRBJ2-1	NA	CASSLNPTTNEQFF	TGTGCCAGCAGCTTAAACCCCACAACCAATGAGCAGTTCTTC
TRBD2	TRBV20-1	TRBJ2-1	few	CSARDPAGGSYNEQFF	TGCAGTGCTAGAGATCCAGCGGGGGGCTCCTACAATGAGCAGTTCTTC
NA	TRBV6-8	TRBJ2-2	NA	CASGRGPPGELFF	TGTGCCAGCGGGAGGGGGCCTCCCGGGGAGCTGTTTTTT
NA	TRBV27	TRBJ1-2	NA	CASSPYLGGMIGYTF	TGTGCCAGCAGTCCTTACCTAGGAGGGATGATAGGCTACACCTTC
NA	TRBV7-3	TRBJ1-1	few	CASSLNQGSNTEAFF	TGTGCCAGCAGCTTAAACCAGGGATCTAACACTGAAGCTTTCTTT
NA	TRBV7-6	TRBJ1-4	many	CASSLAGRDKNEKLFF	TGTGCCAGCAGCTTAGCGGGAAGGGATAAGAATGAAAAACTGTTTTTT
TRBD2	TRBV14	TRBJ2-1	few	CASSQIGTSDYNEQFF	TGTGCCAGCAGCCAAATCGGGACTAGCGATTACAATGAGCAGTTCTTC
NA	TRBV5-4	TRBJ1-1	NA	CASSLGTLTVEAFF	TGTGCCAGCAGCTTGGGGACTTTGACGGTAGAAGCTTTCTTT
NA	TRBV6-5	TRBJ2-7	few	CASSTTGATAYEQYF	TGTGCCAGCAGTACGACGGGGGCGACCGCCTACGAGCAGTACTTC
NA	TRBV19	TRBJ2-1	NA	CASSVEGMWNEQFF	TGTGCCAGTAGTGTAGAGGGTATGTGGAATGAGCAGTTCTTC